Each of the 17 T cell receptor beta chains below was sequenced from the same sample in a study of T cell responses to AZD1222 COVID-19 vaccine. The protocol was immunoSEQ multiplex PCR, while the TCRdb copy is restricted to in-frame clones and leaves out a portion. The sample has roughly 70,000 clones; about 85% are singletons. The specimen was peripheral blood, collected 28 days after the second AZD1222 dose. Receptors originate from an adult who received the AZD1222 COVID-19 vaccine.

DNA of the CDR3: TGTGCCAGCAGCGTAAAGGCGGGTGTAACCGGGGAGCTGTTTTTT. Protein sequence: CASSVKAGVTGELFF. This rearrangement joins TRBV9 to TRBJ2-2, with TRBD2 as a possible D gene (5 bases). Deletions cut 1 base from V and 5 bases from J, with 12 bases between. The CDR3 spans 15 residues. The germline V gene has CDR1 SGDLS and CDR2 YYNGEE.

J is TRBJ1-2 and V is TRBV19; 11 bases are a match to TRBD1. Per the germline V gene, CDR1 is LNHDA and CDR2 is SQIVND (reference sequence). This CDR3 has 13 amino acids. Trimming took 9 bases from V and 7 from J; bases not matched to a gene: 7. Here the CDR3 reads CASTGQGAPGYTF. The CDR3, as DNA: TGTGCCAGCACCGGACAGGGGGCGCCTGGCTACACCTTC.

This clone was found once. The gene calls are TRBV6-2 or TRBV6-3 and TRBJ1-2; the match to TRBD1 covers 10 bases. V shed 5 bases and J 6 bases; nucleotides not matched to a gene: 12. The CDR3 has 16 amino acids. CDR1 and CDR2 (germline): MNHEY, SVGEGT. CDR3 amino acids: CASSQTGTGAFNGYTF. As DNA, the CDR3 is TGTGCCAGCAGTCAAACCGGGACAGGGGCCTTTAATGGCTACACCTTC.

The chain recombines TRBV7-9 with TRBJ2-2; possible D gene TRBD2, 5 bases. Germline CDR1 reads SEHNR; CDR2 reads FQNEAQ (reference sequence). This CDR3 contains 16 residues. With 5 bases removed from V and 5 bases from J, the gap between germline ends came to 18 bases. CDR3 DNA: TGTGCCAGCAGCCGGAGCCCTAGCCGTGGGACCGGGGAGCTGTTTTTT. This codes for CASSRSPSRGTGELFF.

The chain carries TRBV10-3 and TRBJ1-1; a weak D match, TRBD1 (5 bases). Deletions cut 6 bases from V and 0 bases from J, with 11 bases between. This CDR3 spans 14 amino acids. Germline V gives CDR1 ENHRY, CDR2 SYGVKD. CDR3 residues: CAISEGVLNTEAFF. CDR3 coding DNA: TGTGCCATCAGCGAAGGGGTACTGAACACTGAAGCTTTCTTT.

This chain's CDR3 is CASSWTGAGSPLHF. CDR3 nucleotide sequence: TGTGCCAGCAGCTGGACAGGGGCAGGGTCACCCCTCCACTTT. This chain uses TRBV5-6 with TRBJ1-6; 9 bases fit TRBD1. The CDR3 is made up of 14 amino acids. The V gene end was trimmed by 3 bases and the J gene end by 10 bases; junction bases not matched to a gene: 5. Germline V gene lookup returns CDR1 SGHDT and CDR2 YYEEEE. Looking up the rest from reference TRBV5-6 and TRBJ1-6 gives the full variable domain: DAGVTQSPTHLIKTRGQQVTLRCSPKSGHDTVSWYQQALGQGPQFIFQYYEEEERQRGNFPDRFSGHQFPNYSSELNVNALLLGDSALYLCASSWTGAGSPLHFGNGTRLTVT.

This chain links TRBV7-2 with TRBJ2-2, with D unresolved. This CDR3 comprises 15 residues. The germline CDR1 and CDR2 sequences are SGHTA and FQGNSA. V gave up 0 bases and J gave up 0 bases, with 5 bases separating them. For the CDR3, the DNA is TGTGCCAGCAGCTTAGCCCCAGCGAACACCGGGGAGCTGTTTTTT. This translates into CASSLAPANTGELFF.

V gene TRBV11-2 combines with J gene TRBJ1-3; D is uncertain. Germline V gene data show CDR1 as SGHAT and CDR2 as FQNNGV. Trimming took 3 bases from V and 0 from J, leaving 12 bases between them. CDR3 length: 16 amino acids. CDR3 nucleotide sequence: TGTGCCAGCAGCTTCTCTAGATCCCTCTCTGGAAACACCATATATTTT. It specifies CASSFSRSLSGNTIYF.

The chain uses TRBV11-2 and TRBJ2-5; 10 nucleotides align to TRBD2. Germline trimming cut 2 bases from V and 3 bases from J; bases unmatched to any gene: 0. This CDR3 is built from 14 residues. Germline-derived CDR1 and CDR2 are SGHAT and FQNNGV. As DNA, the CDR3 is TGTGCCAGCAGCTTACTAGCGGGAGAAGAGACCCAGTACTTC. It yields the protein CASSLLAGEETQYF.

In DNA, the CDR3 is TGTGCCAGCAGTTACTCTGGGGGGCGGGTCGGTTACGAGCAGTACTTC. This gives the protein CASSYSGGRVGYEQYF. The chain has TRBV6-5 and TRBJ2-7; D might be TRBD1 or TRBD2, each matching 6 bases. This CDR3 has 16 amino acids. The germline V gene has CDR1 MNHEY and CDR2 SVGAGI. The V gene lost 0 bases and the J gene lost 4 bases, with 16 bases spanning the gap.

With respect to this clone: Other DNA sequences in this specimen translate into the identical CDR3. CDR3 DNA sequence: TGCGCCAGCAGCTTGCTGGGACTAGCGGGCAATGAGCAGTTCTTC. This codes for CASSLLGLAGNEQFF. This sequence joins TRBV5-1 and TRBJ2-1, with 12 bases lining up with TRBD2. The CDR3 is made up of 15 amino acids. Germline V gene data show CDR1 as SGHRS and CDR2 as YFSETQ. Trimming at V came to 1 base and at J to 6 bases, leaving 2 bases not matched to a gene.

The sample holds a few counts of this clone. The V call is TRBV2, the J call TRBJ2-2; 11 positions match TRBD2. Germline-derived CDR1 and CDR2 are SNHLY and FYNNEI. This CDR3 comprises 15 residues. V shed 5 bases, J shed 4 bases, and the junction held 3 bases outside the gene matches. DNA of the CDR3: TGTGCCAGCAGTCTTAGCGGGAGGGCCACCGGGGAGCTGTTTTTT. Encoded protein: CASSLSGRATGELFF.

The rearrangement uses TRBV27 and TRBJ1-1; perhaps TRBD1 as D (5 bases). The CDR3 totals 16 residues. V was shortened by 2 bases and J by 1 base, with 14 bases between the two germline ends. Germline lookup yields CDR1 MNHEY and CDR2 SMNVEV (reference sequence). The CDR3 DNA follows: TGTGCCAGCAGTTTAGATTTCCGGGGGTCGAACACTGAAGCTTTCTTT. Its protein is CASSLDFRGSNTEAFF.

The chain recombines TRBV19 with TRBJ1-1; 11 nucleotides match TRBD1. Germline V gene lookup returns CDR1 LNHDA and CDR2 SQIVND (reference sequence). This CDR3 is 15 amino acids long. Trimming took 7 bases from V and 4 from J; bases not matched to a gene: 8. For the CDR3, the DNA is TGTGCCAGTATCAAGGACAGGGGGCTGGGCACTGAAGCTTTCTTT. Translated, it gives CASIKDRGLGTEAFF. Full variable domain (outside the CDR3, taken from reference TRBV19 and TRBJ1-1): DGGITQSPKYLFRKEGQNVTLSCEQNLNHDAMYWYRQDPGQGLRLIYYSQIVNDFQKGDIAEGYSVSREKKESFPLTVTSAQKNPTAFYLCASIKDRGLGTEAFFGQGTRLTVV.

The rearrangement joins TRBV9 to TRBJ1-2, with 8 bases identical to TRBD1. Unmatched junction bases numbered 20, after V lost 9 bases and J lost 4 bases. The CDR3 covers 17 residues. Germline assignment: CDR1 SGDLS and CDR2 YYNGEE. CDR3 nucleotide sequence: TGTGCCACCATATCCCCGGGGGAGGGACAGGACACCTATGGCTACACCTTC. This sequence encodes CATISPGEGQDTYGYTF.

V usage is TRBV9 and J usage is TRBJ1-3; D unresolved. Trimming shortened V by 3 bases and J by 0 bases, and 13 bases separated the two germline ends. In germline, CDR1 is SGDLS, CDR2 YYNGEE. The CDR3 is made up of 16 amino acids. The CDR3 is CASSAATEVSGNTIYF. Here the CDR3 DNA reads TGTGCCAGCAGCGCGGCCACAGAGGTCTCTGGAAACACCATATATTTT.

Here the CDR3 reads CASSVKVRGNQPQHF. The CDR3 bases are TGTGCCAGCAGTGTGAAAGTGAGGGGCAATCAGCCCCAGCATTTT. V and J are TRBV2 and TRBJ1-5, with D unclear. This CDR3 has 15 amino acids. V lost 4 bases and J 2 bases, leaving 12 bases between the germline ends. Germline V gene lookup returns CDR1 SNHLY and CDR2 FYNNEI.